These 29 T cell receptor beta chains were sequenced from one sample in a study of blood T cell repertoires in COVID-19. The repertoire was sequenced with immunoSEQ multiplex PCR; TCRdb's copy has only in-frame clones and lacks some. The profile shows approximately 250,000 clones, over 75% of them singletons. Sample: peripheral blood. The receptors stem from a human donor in a cohort sampled during active COVID-19.

The CDR3 DNA follows: TGTGCCAGCAGTCCTCCGGGACAACAAGAGACCCAGTACTTC. This encodes CASSPPGQQETQYF. V usage is TRBV3-1 (or the pseudogene TRBV3-2) and J usage is TRBJ2-5; possibly TRBD1 for D (6 bases). Germline assignment: CDR1 LGHDT and CDR2 YNNKEL (reference sequence). V was pared by 6 bases and J by 2 bases, with 13 bases between. The CDR3 is 14 residues long.

The chain couples TRBV9 to TRBJ1-5, with D possibly matching TRBD1 (5 bases). V was cut by 5 bases and J by 6 bases, with 18 bases left in between. The germline CDR1 and CDR2 sequences are SGDLS and YYNGEE. There are 15 residues in the CDR3. The CDR3 nucleotides read TGTGCCAGCAGTTCAGACAGTTCCCGGAGTCAGCCCCAGCATTTT. The encoded protein is CASSSDSSRSQPQHF.

The chain recombines TRBV5-4 with TRBJ2-1, with 14 nucleotides matching TRBD2. J was trimmed by 7 bases and V by 2 bases; bases with no gene match: 8. Germline assignment: CDR1 SGHNT and CDR2 YYREEE (reference sequence). The CDR3 is 17 amino acids. The DNA of the CDR3 is TGTGCCAGCAGCTTCCCCAAGGGACTAGCGGGAGAAAATGAGCAGTTCTTC. It codes for CASSFPKGLAGENEQFF.

Only a few counts were recorded for this clone. The genes are TRBV2 and TRBJ2-3, with TRBD1 identical over 8 bases. V dropped 6 bases and J dropped 6; count of bases not matched to a gene: 8. Germline V gene lookup returns CDR1 SNHLY and CDR2 FYNNEI. The CDR3 loop spans 14 amino acids. The CDR3 nucleotides read TGTGCCAGCAGCGTGCGTCGACAGGGGGATACGCAGTATTTT. Translated: CASSVRRQGDTQYF.

V is TRBV5-1 and J is TRBJ2-3; TRBD1 matches 9 bases. J was trimmed by 4 bases and V by 5 bases; bases with no gene match: 8. The germline V gene has CDR1 SGHRS and CDR2 YFSETQ. This CDR3 comprises 15 residues. The CDR3 spells CASRYRGHRADTQYF. The CDR3, as DNA: TGCGCCAGCAGATACAGGGGGCACAGAGCAGATACGCAGTATTTT. Full variable domain (remainder filled in from reference TRBV5-1 and TRBJ2-3): KAGVTQTPRYLIKTRGQQVTLSCSPISGHRSVSWYQQTPGQGLQFLFEYFSETQRNKGNFPGRFSGRQFSNSRSEMNVSTLELGDSALYLCASRYRGHRADTQYFGPGTRLTVL.

The chain combines TRBV18 with TRBJ1-5; 9 bases agree with TRBD1. Trimming removed 6 bases from V and 7 bases from J; junction bases left unmatched: 10. The V gene's germline CDR1 is KGHSH and CDR2 LQKENI. This CDR3 region has 15 residues. As DNA, the CDR3 is TGTGCCAGCTCGCCGACCGGGACAGGGCTGCAGCCCCAGCATTTT. Protein product: CASSPTGTGLQPQHF.

The genes are TRBV6-2 or TRBV6-3 and TRBJ2-5; 8 nucleotides agree with TRBD1. This CDR3 has 17 residues. CDR1 and CDR2 (germline): MNHEY, SVGEGT. V gave up 6 bases and J gave up 2 bases; unmatched junction bases: 14. The CDR3 DNA reads TGTGCCAGCAGCTCGGACAGGGATGTAATCAGGCAAGAGACCCAGTACTTC. Translated, it gives CASSSDRDVIRQETQYF.

V usage is TRBV5-1 and J usage is TRBJ1-1; 7 positions match TRBD1. CDR3 length: 13 amino acids. Trimming took 4 bases from V and 5 from J; bases not matched to a gene: 5. Germline-derived CDR1 and CDR2 are SGHRS and YFSETQ. In nucleotides, the CDR3 is TGCGCCAGCAGCACGACAGGGTGGACTGAAGCTTTCTTT. Its translation: CASSTTGWTEAFF.

This clone was found once. The chain joins TRBV19 to TRBJ2-1; possible D gene TRBD1, 5 bases. Germline-derived CDR1 and CDR2 are LNHDA and SQIVND (reference sequence). The ends were cut back, 4 bases at V and 5 bases at J, with 15 bases in the middle. The CDR3 is 15 residues long. The CDR3 region has the DNA TGTGCCAGTAGTAGGGGCAAGGGCCTTAACAATGAGCAGTTCTTC. Translated: CASSRGKGLNNEQFF.

The chain employs TRBV5-1 and TRBJ1-2, with D perhaps matching TRBD1 (6 bases). CDR1 is SGHRS, CDR2 YFSETQ, per germline. V lost 0 bases to trimming and J lost 1 base, with 22 bases between them. There are 19 residues in the CDR3. DNA of the CDR3: TGCGCCAGCAGCTTGGATTTCTCCGACAGGTCTCGTCTTAACTATGGCTACACCTTC. It yields the protein CASSLDFSDRSRLNYGYTF.

This chain links TRBV19 with TRBJ2-2; 9 bases are a match to TRBD2. The CDR3 has 17 amino acids. In germline, CDR1 is LNHDA, CDR2 SQIVND (reference sequence). V lost 6 bases, J lost 5 bases, and 13 bases stayed unmatched. The CDR3 DNA reads TGTGCCAGTAGCTGGGCTAGCGGGGATCAGTGGACCGGGGAGCTGTTTTTT. It codes for CASSWASGDQWTGELFF.

This chain uses TRBV3-1 (or the pseudogene TRBV3-2) with TRBJ2-2; 7 nucleotides agree with TRBD2. CDR1 LGHDT and CDR2 YNNKEL come from the germline V gene (reference sequence). The trim removed 2 bases at V and 6 bases at J, leaving 12 bases unmatched. This CDR3 is built from 17 residues. CDR3: CASSQSAWGRASGELFF. CDR3 coding DNA: TGTGCCAGCAGCCAATCAGCTTGGGGGAGGGCCTCCGGGGAGCTGTTTTTT.

The rearrangement joins TRBV2 to TRBJ2-7; 7 bases fit TRBD1. V lost 7 bases and J lost 6; bases outside the gene matches: 9. The CDR3 totals 13 residues. Per germline, CDR1 SNHLY and CDR2 FYNNEI. CDR3 amino acids: CASMRDSPSEQYF. The DNA for the CDR3 is TGTGCCAGCATGAGGGACAGCCCCTCCGAGCAGTACTTC.

This rearrangement joins TRBV7-8 to TRBJ1-2, with TRBD1 identical over 9 bases. Per germline, CDR1 SGHVS and CDR2 FQNEAQ. The length of the CDR3 is 18 residues. V gave up 4 bases and J gave up 8 bases; unmatched junction bases: 20. CDR3 in amino acids: CASSSSGQGTPRQSGYTF. CDR3 bases: TGTGCCAGCAGCTCTTCGGGACAGGGAACCCCTCGACAATCCGGCTACACCTTC.

This clone appeared once. The rearrangement uses TRBV6-2 or TRBV6-3 and TRBJ1-3, with D perhaps matching TRBD1 (5 bases). The CDR3 loop spans 14 amino acids. Germline CDR1 MNHEY, CDR2 SVGEGT. The V and J ends lost 2 bases and 2 bases respectively, with 7 bases between them. CDR3 bases: TGTGCCAGCAGTTACATGGGGCCTGGAAACACCATATATTTT. Translated: CASSYMGPGNTIYF.

This clone was seen once. This chain's CDR3 is CASSSGLAGGPWADTQYF. The CDR3 region has the DNA TGTGCCAGCAGCTCCGGACTAGCGGGAGGGCCGTGGGCAGATACGCAGTATTTT. The rearrangement uses TRBV5-4 and TRBJ2-3; 15 nucleotides line up with TRBD2. Germline V gene sequence: CDR1 SGHNT, CDR2 YYREEE (reference sequence). Trimming removed 3 bases from V and 4 bases from J; junction bases left unmatched: 9. The CDR3 is made up of 18 amino acids.

The chain joins TRBV28 to TRBJ1-3; TRBD1 aligns across 7 bases. Germline CDR1 is MDHEN and CDR2 is SYDVKM. V dropped 6 bases and J dropped 3; count of bases not matched to a gene: 8. This CDR3 spans 15 amino acids. The DNA for the CDR3 is TGTGCCAGCAGGAAAGCCGGGACAGTTGGAAACACCATATATTTT. Protein: CASRKAGTVGNTIYF.

The chain has TRBV11-2 and TRBJ2-4; 10 nucleotides match TRBD2. The ends lost 3 bases at V and 0 bases at J; junction bases unmatched: 5. CDR1 SGHAT and CDR2 FQNNGV come from the germline V gene. The CDR3 runs 17 residues. CDR3 coding DNA: TGTGCCAGCAGCTTTTCACTAGCGGGACTAGCCAAAAACATTCAGTACTTC. It codes for CASSFSLAGLAKNIQYF.

The chain joins TRBV24-1 to TRBJ2-7, with TRBD1 matching over 8 bases. From germline, CDR1 is KGHDR and CDR2 SFDVKD. The CDR3 loop spans 15 amino acids. With V trimmed by 10 bases and J by 2 bases, 12 bases remained unmatched. CDR3 sequence (DNA): TGTGCCACGCCGGGACAGGATTCCTCCACCTACGAGCAGTACTTC. Protein sequence: CATPGQDSSTYEQYF.

This chain joins TRBV19 and TRBJ1-2; unclear D gene. CDR3 size: 12 residues. V was trimmed by 5 bases and J by 5 bases, leaving 9 bases between them. The V gene's germline CDR1 is LNHDA and CDR2 SQIVND (reference sequence). CDR3 sequence reads: CASSFSGYGYTF. Written as DNA, the CDR3 is TGTGCCAGTAGTTTCTCGGGATATGGCTACACCTTC.

This clone was observed once. At the DNA level, this CDR3 is encoded by other sequences in the same sample as well. This chain connects TRBV5-5 to TRBJ2-7; weak D call: TRBD2 (5 bases). Between the trimmed V and J ends, which lost 2 bases and 3 bases, there was a span of 9 bases. CDR3 size: 13 residues. Germline CDR1 is SGHKS and CDR2 is YYEKEE (reference sequence). This CDR3 is CASSFGRGYEQYF. In nucleotides, the CDR3 is TGTGCCAGCAGCTTCGGACGGGGCTACGAGCAGTACTTC.

This chain uses TRBV28 with TRBJ1-4, with unresolved D. With 8 bases removed from V and 0 bases from J, the gap between germline ends came to 7 bases. The CDR3 length is 13 residues. Per germline, CDR1 MDHEN and CDR2 SYDVKM. The CDR3 coding sequence is TGTGCCAGCGTGTACTCAACTAATGAAAAACTGTTTTTT. Translated: CASVYSTNEKLFF.

The rearrangement joins TRBV29-1 to TRBJ2-1; 7 bases match TRBD2. Trimming at V came to 4 bases and at J to 9 bases, leaving 15 bases not matched to a gene. Germline V gene lookup returns CDR1 SQVTM and CDR2 ANQGSEA. The CDR3 contains 15 residues. The CDR3 DNA reads as TGCAGCGTTGGGCCATCCCCTCCTGGCGGGGGTGAGCAGTTCTTC. It is translated as CSVGPSPPGGGEQFF.

The V call is TRBV12-3 or TRBV12-4, the J call TRBJ2-3; no clear D. The CDR3 extends over 13 amino acids. The V end lost 4 bases, the J end lost 0 bases, and 5 bases lay between the germline ends. The CDR3: CASSYSSTDTQYF. Here the CDR3 DNA reads TGTGCCAGCAGTTACAGTAGCACAGATACGCAGTATTTT.

In its sample, this clone was seen once. The chain uses TRBV18 and TRBJ2-5, with D uncertain. This CDR3 has 12 amino acids. V was shortened by 5 bases and J by 1 base, with 5 bases between the two germline ends. Germline V gene sequence: CDR1 KGHSH, CDR2 LQKENI. This CDR3 is CASSIFQETQYF. For the CDR3, the DNA is TGTGCCAGCTCAATATTCCAAGAGACCCAGTACTTC.

The rearrangement joins TRBV2 to TRBJ1-3, with D unresolved. The germline CDR1 and CDR2 sequences are SNHLY and FYNNEI. This CDR3 is built from 13 residues. V lost 10 bases, J lost 11 bases, and 21 bases lay in between. Written as DNA, the CDR3 is TGTGCCACTTCAAACGGGGTCTTACGCGCCATATATTTT. Translating gives CATSNGVLRAIYF.

This rearrangement joins TRBV11-3 to TRBJ2-1; 10 bases align to TRBD2. The V and J ends lost 3 bases and 8 bases, in that order; junction bases with no gene match: 10. Germline lookup yields CDR1 SGHNT and CDR2 YENEEA. This CDR3 contains 16 residues. In DNA, the CDR3 is TGTGCCAGCAGCTTCGAGCGGGGGGGCCGTTGGGATGAGCAGTTCTTC. Translated, it gives CASSFERGGRWDEQFF.

This CDR3 reads CASSTTGLGADTQYF. The CDR3, as DNA: TGTGCCAGCTCAACGACAGGGTTGGGTGCAGATACGCAGTATTTT. The chain has TRBV18 and TRBJ2-3; 7 bases are a match to TRBD1. Losses at the gene ends were 5 bases for V and 4 bases for J; bases not matched to a gene: 9. The CDR3 covers 15 residues. CDR1 and CDR2 from the germline V gene are KGHSH and LQKENI.

About this clone itself: The sample contains more than one DNA sequence encoding this CDR3. The J gene is TRBJ2-7, the V gene TRBV18; 8 bases match TRBD1. After removal of 3 bases from V and 2 bases from J, the junction contained 3 bases not matched to a gene. CDR3 size: 14 residues. The germline V gene encodes CDR1 KGHSH and CDR2 LQKENI. In nucleotides, the CDR3 is TGTGCCAGCTCACCCGGACAGGGAACCTACGAGCAGTACTTC. Its protein is CASSPGQGTYEQYF.